These T cell receptor beta chains were read from a single sample in a study of blood T cell repertoires in COVID-19. Assay used: immunoSEQ multiplex PCR; TCRdb lists only in-frame clones, some missing. The sample records tens of thousands of clones, 90% being singletons. Sample: peripheral blood. The receptor source for this set is a human donor in a cohort sampled during active COVID-19. CDR3s include the opening cysteine and the closing phenylalanine or tryptophan. The D gene is left open where the match is weak. Clone size appears in some rows only: once, few, many, or a class for an expanded clone.

D gene: -
J gene: TRBJ2-7
V gene: TRBV2
clone size: -
CDR3 DNA: TGTGCCACACGGTTGGACGGGGTCTACGAGCAGTACTTC
CDR3 protein: CATRLDGVYEQYF

D gene: -
J gene: TRBJ1-6
V gene: TRBV3-1/TRBV3-2
clone size: -
CDR3 DNA: TGTGCCAGCAGCCAAGAGCGGGCGAATTCACCCCTCCACTTT
CDR3 protein: CASSQERANSPLHF

D gene: -
J gene: TRBJ2-3
V gene: TRBV21-1
clone size: -
CDR3 DNA: TGTGCCAGCAGCAAAGATGGCGGATGCACAGATACGCAGTATTTT
CDR3 protein: CASSKDGGCTDTQYF

D gene: -
J gene: TRBJ1-2
V gene: TRBV3-1/TRBV3-2
clone size: -
CDR3 DNA: TGTGCCAGCAGCCTTAAATCGCGGGGCCCTAACTATGGCTACACCTTC
CDR3 protein: CASSLKSRGPNYGYTF

D gene: TRBD1
J gene: TRBJ2-5
V gene: TRBV7-9
clone size: -
CDR3 DNA: TGTGCCAGCAGCTCCCCTACCCAGGGGGCGGGAGAGACCCAGTACTTC
CDR3 protein: CASSSPTQGAGETQYF

D gene: -
J gene: TRBJ1-4
V gene: TRBV24-1
clone size: few
CDR3 DNA: TGTGCCACCACTGTTCAGAGGGGGAGTGAAAAACTGTTTTTT
CDR3 protein: CATTVQRGSEKLFF

D gene: -
J gene: TRBJ2-2
V gene: TRBV3-1/TRBV3-2
clone size: -
CDR3 DNA: TGTGCCAGCAGCCAAGCAGGGCGGGGTGAGAACACCGGGGAGCTGTTTTTT
CDR3 protein: CASSQAGRGENTGELFF

D gene: -
J gene: TRBJ2-5
V gene: TRBV7-9
clone size: -
CDR3 DNA: TGTGCCAGCAGCTTAGTTTCGAGTAGAGTGGAGACCCAGTACTTC
CDR3 protein: CASSLVSSRVETQYF

D gene: TRBD1
J gene: TRBJ1-2
V gene: TRBV6-5
clone size: -
CDR3 DNA: TGTGCCAGCAGGAGACAGGGGGATGATGGCTACACCTTC
CDR3 protein: CASRRQGDDGYTF

D gene: -
J gene: TRBJ1-2
V gene: TRBV5-1
clone size: -
CDR3 DNA: TGCGCCAGCAGCCCGGAGGGGCAAAATGGCTACACCTTC
CDR3 protein: CASSPEGQNGYTF

D gene: TRBD1
J gene: TRBJ2-1
V gene: TRBV11-2
clone size: -
CDR3 DNA: TGTGCCAGCAGCGCCGTTATGGGACAGCGCGGCAATGAGCAGTTCTTC
CDR3 protein: CASSAVMGQRGNEQFF

D gene: TRBD2
J gene: TRBJ2-3
V gene: TRBV5-6
clone size: -
CDR3 DNA: TGTGCCAGCAGCTTTGCTAGCGGGGGGGCCAGCCTCACAGATACGCAGTATTTT
CDR3 protein: CASSFASGGASLTDTQYF

D gene: TRBD2
J gene: TRBJ2-7
V gene: TRBV9
clone size: -
CDR3 DNA: TGTGCCAGCAGCGTTAATAGTAGGAGCGGGGGCAGGGGCGAGCAGTACTTC
CDR3 protein: CASSVNSRSGGRGEQYF

D gene: -
J gene: TRBJ1-6
V gene: TRBV9
clone size: -
CDR3 DNA: TGTGCCAGCAGCGTAGAACAGGGCCATAATTCACCCCTCCACTTT
CDR3 protein: CASSVEQGHNSPLHF

D gene: -
J gene: TRBJ1-2
V gene: TRBV6-5
clone size: few
CDR3 DNA: TGTGCCAGCTTCGCGGAGATCGACTATGGCTACACCTTC
CDR3 protein: CASFAEIDYGYTF